This entry lists 27 T cell receptor beta chains sequenced from one sample in a study of blood T cell repertoires in COVID-19. This table comes from immunoSEQ multiplex PCR, and its TCRdb copy is limited to in-frame clones, with some not included. Of 210,000 or so clones listed, around four fifths were seen once; the top ten hold 15% to 20%. Sequencing was performed on peripheral blood. Every receptor here comes from a woman of 80 years or more with active or convalescent COVID-19.

Only one count was recorded for this clone. The chain is built from TRBV4-3 and TRBJ2-2, with D perhaps TRBD1 (6 bases). Trimming shortened V by 0 bases and J by 6 bases, and 14 bases separated the two germline ends. Looked up from germline, CDR1 is LGHNA and CDR2 is YSLEER. This CDR3 region has 16 residues. The CDR3 coding sequence is TGCGCCAGCAGCCAAGATCGGCAGGGGAGAGCCGGGGAGCTGTTTTTT. Its protein product is CASSQDRQGRAGELFF.

The chain joins TRBV11-3 to TRBJ2-3; D not certain. Trimming took 6 bases from V and 4 from J, leaving 5 bases between them. The CDR3 loop spans 11 amino acids. Germline values: CDR1 SGHNT, CDR2 YENEEA. The CDR3 protein is CASSGPDTQYF. Written as DNA, the CDR3 is TGTGCCAGCAGTGGCCCAGATACGCAGTATTTT.

The sample holds a few counts of this clone. The chain couples TRBV6-1 to TRBJ2-7; tentatively, D is TRBD2 (6 bases). There are 15 residues in the CDR3. Germline lookup yields CDR1 MNHNS and CDR2 SASEGT. The V and J ends lost 0 bases and 1 base respectively, with 10 bases between them. CDR3 nucleotides: TGTGCCAGCAGTGAAGCGGCGGGGATTTCCTACGAGCAGTACTTC. The encoded protein is CASSEAAGISYEQYF.

This clone was counted between two and nine times. The chain links TRBV30 to TRBJ2-7; D is perhaps TRBD1 (6 bases). V lost 4 bases and J lost 3, with 22 bases in between. Per germline, CDR1 GTSNPN and CDR2 SVGIG (reference sequence). The CDR3 covers 16 residues. The CDR3 sequence is CAWNRFGQQSDYEQYF. As DNA, the CDR3 is TGTGCCTGGAATCGATTTGGACAGCAATCTGACTACGAGCAGTACTTC. Supplemented by reference TRBV30 and TRBJ2-7, the full variable domain reads SQTIHQWPATLVQPVGSPLSLECTVEGTSNPNLYWYRQAAGRGLQLLFYSVGIGQISSEVPQNLSASRPQDRQFILSSKKLLLSDSGFYLCAWNRFGQQSDYEQYFGPGTRLTVT.

The gene calls are TRBV6-6 and TRBJ2-5, with 8 bases matching TRBD2. The CDR3 has 16 amino acids. The V and J ends lost 7 bases and 1 base, in that order; junction bases with no gene match: 11. Germline CDR1 and CDR2: MNHNY and SVGAGI (reference sequence). The CDR3 is CASNRPGGLFQETQYF. The CDR3 DNA is TGTGCCAGCAACCGGCCGGGGGGGCTATTCCAAGAGACCCAGTACTTC.

This chain uses TRBV7-2 with TRBJ1-1; weak D call: TRBD1 (5 bases). Germline CDR1 SGHTA, CDR2 FQGNSA. The CDR3 totals 17 residues. The V gene lost 8 bases and the J gene lost 0 bases, with 22 bases spanning the gap. CDR3 sequence: CASRPPQKDSLNTEAFF. CDR3 nucleotide sequence: TGTGCCAGCCGTCCACCCCAAAAAGACAGCTTGAACACTGAAGCTTTCTTT.

The rearrangement links TRBV10-3 to TRBJ1-2, with 7 nucleotides matching TRBD1. The CDR3 has 15 amino acids. After removal of 3 bases from V and 10 bases from J, the junction contained 14 bases not matched to a gene. Germline CDR1 and CDR2: ENHRY and SYGVKD. CDR3 sequence reads: CAISDSATGTSDYTF. The CDR3 bases are TGTGCCATCAGTGACTCTGCGACAGGGACATCCGACTACACCTTC.

J is TRBJ1-2 and V is TRBV25-1, with no clear D. The CDR3 covers 14 residues. Trimming removed 1 base from V and 8 bases from J, with 14 bases in between. Germline V gene lookup returns CDR1 MGHDK and CDR2 SYGVNS. The CDR3 DNA reads as TGTGCCAGCAGTGAATCGCCCGACTTAAGGGGCTACACCTTC. Encoded protein: CASSESPDLRGYTF.

The V gene is TRBV30, the J gene TRBJ1-2; D not certain. This CDR3 contains 15 residues. V was trimmed by 0 bases and J by 3 bases, leaving 14 bases between them. Germline V lookup: CDR1 GTSNPN, CDR2 SVGIG (reference sequence). DNA of the CDR3: TGTGCCTGGAGTGTGCCTCAAATAACGGACTATGGCTACACCTTC. Encoded protein: CAWSVPQITDYGYTF.

This clone has just one count. This chain joins TRBV5-5 and TRBJ2-1, with 13 bases fitting TRBD2. Looked up from germline, CDR1 is SGHKS and CDR2 is YYEKEE (reference sequence). After removal of 3 bases from V and 5 bases from J, the junction contained 2 bases not matched to a gene. The CDR3 length is 15 residues. Here the CDR3 reads CASSWTSGGNNEQFF. The CDR3 DNA follows: TGTGCCAGCAGCTGGACTAGCGGGGGAAACAATGAGCAGTTCTTC.

The rearrangement uses TRBV7-2 and TRBJ1-6, with D tentatively TRBD1 (6 bases). V dropped 1 base and J dropped 5 bases, with 6 bases sitting between them. In germline, CDR1 is SGHTA, CDR2 FQGNSA. CDR3 length equals 14 residues. The CDR3 reads CASSLGDNNSPLHF. The CDR3 DNA reads as TGTGCCAGCAGCTTAGGGGACAATAATTCACCCCTCCACTTT. The full variable domain, with the rest looked up from reference TRBV7-2 and TRBJ1-6, is GAGVSQSPSNKVTEKGKDVELRCDPISGHTALYWYRQSLGQGLEFLIYFQGNSAPDKSGLPSDRFSAERTGGSVSTLTIQRTQQEDSAVYLCASSLGDNNSPLHFGNGTRLTVT.

The gene calls are TRBV6-5 and TRBJ1-2; possibly TRBD1 for D (6 bases). V was pared by 4 bases and J by 3 bases, with 12 bases between. This CDR3 spans 14 amino acids. CDR1 is MNHEY, CDR2 SVGAGI, per germline. The CDR3 is CASSFRAGDYGYTF. In nucleotides, the CDR3 is TGTGCCAGCAGTTTTAGAGCAGGGGACTATGGCTACACCTTC.

This chain connects TRBV5-6 to TRBJ1-4; D is possibly TRBD1 (5 bases). Germline V gene lookup returns CDR1 SGHDT and CDR2 YYEEEE. The V end lost 2 bases, the J end lost 7 bases, and 9 bases lay between the germline ends. This CDR3 is built from 13 residues. CDR3 coding DNA: TGTGCCAGCAGCTTCGGGGGGACTGAAAAACTGTTTTTT. Amino acids: CASSFGGTEKLFF. The whole variable domain, remainder taken from reference TRBV5-6 and TRBJ1-4, is DAGVTQSPTHLIKTRGQQVTLRCSPKSGHDTVSWYQQALGQGPQFIFQYYEEEERQRGNFPDRFSGHQFPNYSSELNVNALLLGDSALYLCASSFGGTEKLFFGSGTQLSVL.

The table lists this clone with a count of one. The J gene is TRBJ1-3, the V gene TRBV5-1; unclear D gene. The CDR3 runs 14 residues. V lost 5 bases to trimming and J lost 1 base, with 10 bases between them. Germline CDR1 reads SGHRS; CDR2 reads YFSETQ. The CDR3 DNA sequence: TGCGCCAGCAGTGAAGGAGGGTCTGGAAACACCATATATTTT. Amino acids: CASSEGGSGNTIYF.

This chain connects TRBV19 to TRBJ1-2; possible D gene TRBD1, 5 bases. The CDR3 contains 14 residues. Germline CDR1 is LNHDA and CDR2 is SQIVND (reference sequence). Between the trimmed V and J ends, which lost 1 base and 8 bases, there was a span of 14 bases. The CDR3 spells CASSIGGAWEGYTF. As DNA, the CDR3 is TGTGCCAGTAGTATAGGGGGCGCTTGGGAAGGCTACACCTTC.

The V gene is TRBV28, the J gene TRBJ2-7; tentative D call: TRBD1 (5 bases). This CDR3 contains 14 residues. Trimming cost V 3 bases and J 0 bases, with 9 bases left between them. CDR1 MDHEN and CDR2 SYDVKM come from the germline V gene. This CDR3 is CASSFPRVSYEQYF. The DNA for the CDR3 is TGTGCCAGCAGTTTCCCCAGGGTCTCCTACGAGCAGTACTTC.

The chain joins TRBV7-9 to TRBJ2-2; 7 nucleotides align to TRBD1. Trimming at V came to 7 bases and at J to 1 base, leaving 3 bases not matched to a gene. The CDR3 loop spans 14 amino acids. CDR1 and CDR2 (germline): SEHNR, FQNEAQ (reference sequence). The CDR3 nucleotides read TGTGCCAGCACCCGGACAGGGAACACCGGGGAGCTGTTTTTT. It is translated as CASTRTGNTGELFF. Full variable domain (missing parts from reference TRBV7-9 and TRBJ2-2): DTGVSQNPRHKITKRGQNVTFRCDPISEHNRLYWYRQTLGQGPEFLTYFQNEAQLEKSRLLSDRFSAERPKGSFSTLEIQRTEQGDSAMYLCASTRTGNTGELFFGEGSRLTVL.

V and J are TRBV19 and TRBJ1-2; perhaps TRBD1 as D (5 bases). The length of the CDR3 is 15 residues. V was cut by 10 bases and J by 6 bases, with 24 bases left in between. CDR1 LNHDA and CDR2 SQIVND come from the germline V gene (reference sequence). CDR3 sequence reads: CATSLGRGYYDGYTF. The CDR3 DNA reads as TGTGCCACCTCGCTGGGGCGGGGATATTATGATGGCTACACCTTC. Full variable domain (rest looked up from reference TRBV19 and TRBJ1-2): DGGITQSPKYLFRKEGQNVTLSCEQNLNHDAMYWYRQDPGQGLRLIYYSQIVNDFQKGDIAEGYSVSREKKESFPLTVTSAQKNPTAFYLCATSLGRGYYDGYTFGSGTRLTVV.

This chain joins TRBV6-4 and TRBJ2-3, with 7 bases aligning to TRBD1. Looked up from germline, CDR1 is MRHNA and CDR2 is SNTAGT. This CDR3 region has 14 residues. V lost 5 bases to trimming and J lost 1 base; unmatched junction nucleotides: 3. The CDR3 loop reads CASSLDRGTDTQYF. The CDR3 coding sequence is TGTGCCAGCAGTCTTGACAGGGGCACAGATACGCAGTATTTT.

The chain is built from TRBV7-9 and TRBJ1-1; the D is unclear. CDR3 length equals 13 residues. V was clipped by 2 bases and J by 2 bases, with 6 bases between them. CDR1 and CDR2 from the germline V gene are SEHNR and FQNEAQ (reference sequence). The DNA of the CDR3 is TGTGCCAGCAGCTTATACTCAAACACTGAAGCTTTCTTT. Its protein product is CASSLYSNTEAFF.

This chain links TRBV27 with TRBJ2-7; 10 positions agree with TRBD1. The CDR3 is 15 amino acids. V dropped 5 bases and J dropped 0; count of bases not matched to a gene: 4. Germline lookup yields CDR1 MNHEY and CDR2 SMNVEV (reference sequence). CDR3 bases: TGTGCCAGCAGTCGGACAGGGGGAGGCTCCTACGAGCAGTACTTC. This sequence encodes CASSRTGGGSYEQYF.

The V gene is TRBV18, the J gene TRBJ2-5, with D perhaps matching TRBD1 (5 bases). The CDR3 consists of 13 residues. Germline V gene sequence: CDR1 KGHSH, CDR2 LQKENI. V was pared by 6 bases and J by 3 bases, with 11 bases between. This CDR3 reads CASSLNRKETQYF. CDR3 nucleotides: TGTGCCAGCTCCCTTAACAGGAAAGAGACCCAGTACTTC.

Comments on this clone: One junction end does not reproduce the germline sequence, and a read error may be involved. The CDR3 reads CASSPTAVLTGKLFF. The CDR3 DNA reads TGCGCCAGCAGTCCAACCGCTGTTCTAACCGGGAAGCTGTTTTTT. The chain is built from TRBV5-1 and TRBJ2-2; D possibly corresponds to TRBD2 (5 bases). This CDR3 spans 15 amino acids. CDR1 and CDR2 (germline): SGHRS, YFSETQ.

The chain carries TRBV19 and TRBJ1-4; perhaps TRBD1 as D (5 bases). V was trimmed by 10 bases and J by 7 bases, leaving 16 bases between them. Germline CDR1 is LNHDA and CDR2 is SQIVND (reference sequence). CDR3 length equals 13 residues. The chain's CDR3 is CATWPQGGEKLFF. For the CDR3, the DNA is TGTGCCACCTGGCCGCAGGGCGGTGAAAAACTGTTTTTT.

This sequence joins TRBV7-2 and TRBJ2-1; D may be TRBD2 (5 bases). This CDR3 spans 16 amino acids. Trimming took 4 bases from V and 5 from J, leaving 18 bases between them. Looked up from germline, CDR1 is SGHTA and CDR2 is FQGNSA. The CDR3 loop reads CASSSVGMAAHNEQFF. The CDR3, as DNA: TGTGCCAGCAGCTCCGTCGGGATGGCGGCCCACAATGAGCAGTTCTTC. The entire variable domain, with the rest obtained from reference TRBV7-2 and TRBJ2-1, is as follows: GAGVSQSPSNKVTEKGKDVELRCDPISGHTALYWYRQSLGQGLEFLIYFQGNSAPDKSGLPSDRFSAERTGGSVSTLTIQRTQQEDSAVYLCASSSVGMAAHNEQFFGPGTRLTVL.

The rearrangement links TRBV25-1 to TRBJ1-5; no firm D call. Trimming left V 5 bases short and J 3 bases short, with 8 bases between. The germline V gene encodes CDR1 MGHDK and CDR2 SYGVNS. This CDR3 spans 13 amino acids. CDR3 coding DNA: TGTGCCAGCAGTCTAGGAAACAATCAGCCCCAGCATTTT. It codes for CASSLGNNQPQHF.

The chain joins TRBV4-3 to TRBJ2-7; 9 bases agree with TRBD2. Germline V gene lookup returns CDR1 LGHNA and CDR2 YSLEER. This CDR3 comprises 14 residues. The V gene end was trimmed by 3 bases and the J gene end by 2 bases; junction bases not matched to a gene: 2. The CDR3 DNA reads as TGCGCCAGCAGCCAGACTAGCGGAACCTACGAGCAGTACTTC. Amino acids: CASSQTSGTYEQYF.